A selection of T cell receptor beta chains follows, all from one sample in a study of human thymus T cells. Clones were read by immunoSEQ multiplex PCR, and TCRdb kept only the in-frame ones, dropping some. The repertoire has roughly 130,000 clones, 90% to 95% of them found once; the top ten carry roughly 0.024%. The sequenced sample was thymus tissue. Every receptor here comes from a boy in the first two years of life with a congenital heart defect but otherwise immunologically healthy. Each CDR3 is given with its conserved first and last residue. The order of the fields is V gene, clone size, J gene, D gene, CDR3 DNA, CDR3 protein. A D gene is named only where the DNA matches it firmly. The size of a clone is reported for some rows only, either as once, few or many, or as a class for expanded clones.

TRBV4-1	NA	TRBJ1-2	NA	TGCGCCAGCAGCCACCCCTTAGGAGCATCTAACTATGGCTACACCTTC	CASSHPLGASNYGYTF
TRBV5-6	NA	TRBJ2-5	NA	TGTGCCAGCAGCTTGGCCGGACGAAAGAAACAAGAGACCCAGTACTTC	CASSLAGRKKQETQYF
TRBV5-6	NA	TRBJ1-5	NA	TGTGCCAGCAGCCGCGGGGGCGGTAGCAATCAGCCCCAGCATTTT	CASSRGGGSNQPQHF
TRBV13	NA	TRBJ2-1	NA	TGTGCCAGCAGCCCCTCGGGGGGCCTCGAGGCAAGGTGGTCATACAATGAGCAGTTCTTC	CASSPSGGLEARWSYNEQFF
TRBV6-1	NA	TRBJ1-1	TRBD1	TGTGCCAGCAGTGAACAGGACAGGGTTTTCACTGAAGCTTTCTTT	CASSEQDRVFTEAFF
TRBV10-1	NA	TRBJ1-3	TRBD1	TGCGCCAGCAGGGACAGGGGGCAATCTGGAAACACCATATATTTT	CASRDRGQSGNTIYF
TRBV4-1	NA	TRBJ2-2	TRBD2	TGCGCCAGCAGCCAAGTGGGACTAGCGGGGGCCCCACCCTCGAACACCGGGGAGCTGTTTTTT	CASSQVGLAGAPPSNTGELFF
TRBV13	NA	TRBJ2-5	NA	TGTGCCAGCAGCCCCCCGGCTAGCCAGGAGACCCAGTACTTC	CASSPPASQETQYF
TRBV19	NA	TRBJ1-2	NA	TGTGCCAGTAAAGCCCAGGGTTCCTATGGCTACACCTTC	CASKAQGSYGYTF
TRBV7-9	NA	TRBJ1-1	NA	TGTGCCAGCAGCTTAGAGAAACTGGGACAAAACACTGAAGCTTTCTTT	CASSLEKLGQNTEAFF
TRBV7-9	NA	TRBJ2-7	TRBD1	TGTGCCAGCAGCTCTGGACCGGGACAGGGGGAGGCTTGGCAGTACTTC	CASSSGPGQGEAWQYF
TRBV5-4	once	TRBJ1-1	NA	TGTGCCAGCAGCTTGAAGGGGGGGGTCACTGAAGCTTTCTTT	CASSLKGGVTEAFF
TRBV7-2	once	TRBJ1-2	TRBD1	TGTGCCAGCAGCTTAGGGGGACAGTCTGGCTACACCTTC	CASSLGGQSGYTF
TRBV5-1	NA	TRBJ1-3	TRBD1	TGCGCCAGCAGTTGGGGACAGGACTCTGGAAACACCATATATTTT	CASSWGQDSGNTIYF
TRBV19	NA	TRBJ2-1	NA	TGTGCCAGTAGTATCAAAGGTGACCGAAGGAATGAGCAGTTCTTC	CASSIKGDRRNEQFF
TRBV4-1	NA	TRBJ2-5	TRBD2	TGCGCCAGCAGCCAGACTAGCGGGGGGGCGGAGACCCAGTACTTC	CASSQTSGGAETQYF
TRBV11-3	NA	TRBJ1-1	NA	TGTGCCAGCAGCTTAGGGCGGGGGAACACTGAAGCTTTCTTT	CASSLGRGNTEAFF
TRBV11-2	NA	TRBJ2-2	TRBD1	TGTGCCAGCAGCTTAGATAATCAGGGGGCGTTCGGGGAGCTGTTTTTT	CASSLDNQGAFGELFF
TRBV5-1	NA	TRBJ1-6	NA	TGCGCCAGCAGCTTGGAGGCCAGGCCCTATAATTCACCCCTCCACTTT	CASSLEARPYNSPLHF
TRBV5-1	NA	TRBJ2-3	TRBD2	TGCGCCAGCAGCCCTGCCGGGACTAGCGGGGGGGCAGATACGCAGTATTTT	CASSPAGTSGGADTQYF
TRBV4-3	NA	TRBJ2-3	TRBD2	TGCGCCAGCAGCCAGACTAGCGGGTGGACAGATACGCAGTATTTT	CASSQTSGWTDTQYF
TRBV28	NA	TRBJ1-2	NA	TGTGCCAGCAGTTTACCCCCCGGGGCTGACGTTCCTAACTATGGCTACACCTTC	CASSLPPGADVPNYGYTF
TRBV28	NA	TRBJ1-2	TRBD1	TGTGCCAGCTCCCTAGGGGGGGGACAGGGGTTCTATGGCTACACCTTC	CASSLGGGQGFYGYTF
TRBV30	NA	TRBJ2-4	NA	TGTGCCTGGAGTCTTCCGCCTCTACAGCCCGAAAGGAAAAACATTCAGTACTTC	CAWSLPPLQPERKNIQYF
TRBV5-1	NA	TRBJ2-1	TRBD1	TGCGCCAGCAGCCCCCGGAGGACAGGGACCTACAATGAGCAGTTCTTC	CASSPRRTGTYNEQFF
TRBV5-1	once	TRBJ1-1	NA	TGCGCCAGCAGCCTAAATAACACTGAAGCTTTCTTT	CASSLNNTEAFF
TRBV18	NA	TRBJ2-3	NA	TGTGCCAGCTCACCACGCTCTGAGGCAGCGCAGTATTTT	CASSPRSEAAQYF
TRBV7-9	NA	TRBJ1-4	NA	TGTGCCAGCAGCCCCTACAGGGTCGGGACGGTATCTAATGAAAAACTGTTTTTT	CASSPYRVGTVSNEKLFF
TRBV9	NA	TRBJ2-1	NA	TGTGCCAGCAGCGTAGTCTCCAATGAGCAGTTCTTC	CASSVVSNEQFF
TRBV4-3	NA	TRBJ2-3	TRBD2	TGCGCCAGCAGCCAAGATCTCCCCGAGCGGGGGGGCATAGATACGCAGTATTTT	CASSQDLPERGGIDTQYF
TRBV19	NA	TRBJ1-6	TRBD1	TGTGCCAGTAGTACTCGGGACAGGGGGCCACCCCTCCACTTT	CASSTRDRGPPLHF
TRBV9	NA	TRBJ2-1	NA	TGTGCCAGCAGCGTAGAGGGGGGGAGCTCCTACAATGAGCAGTTCTTC	CASSVEGGSSYNEQFF
TRBV28	NA	TRBJ1-5	NA	TGTGCCAGCAAAGTCCCGGGGAAGCCCCAGCATTTT	CASKVPGKPQHF
TRBV14	NA	TRBJ2-1	NA	TGTGCCAGCAGCCAAGATCGTCCTGTCTCCTACAATGAGCAGTTCTTC	CASSQDRPVSYNEQFF
TRBV7-4	NA	TRBJ2-5	TRBD2	TGTGCCGAAAGGGGGACTAGGCCTACCGACCGAGAGACCCAGTACTTC	CAERGTRPTDRETQYF
TRBV14	NA	TRBJ2-1	NA	TGTGCCAGCAGCCAACAGGGGCGGGACAATGAGCAGTTCTTC	CASSQQGRDNEQFF
TRBV28	once	TRBJ2-3	TRBD2	TGTGCCAGCACCCCGACTAGCGGGGGGTCCTCATCCAGCACAGATACGCAGTATTTT	CASTPTSGGSSSSTDTQYF
TRBV20-1	NA	TRBJ2-5	NA	TGCAGTGCTAGCGGGGGAGAGACCCAGTACTTC	CSASGGETQYF
TRBV6-1	NA	TRBJ2-1	TRBD1	TGTGCCAGCCTCCGGGACAGGGAAACTGAGCAGTTCTTC	CASLRDRETEQFF
TRBV30	NA	TRBJ2-1	NA	TGTGCCTGGAGTGTTAAAGGGGGGCGACCCCCTAACAATGAGCAGTTCTTC	CAWSVKGGRPPNNEQFF
TRBV7-8	NA	TRBJ2-3	NA	TGTGCCAGCAGCTTAGAGGTCAGGGCGCACACAGATACGCAGTATTTT	CASSLEVRAHTDTQYF
TRBV19	few	TRBJ1-1	TRBD1	TGTGCCAGTAGTGTCGGGGGTGACAGGGTGAACACTGAAGCTTTCTTT	CASSVGGDRVNTEAFF
TRBV4-3	NA	TRBJ1-1	NA	TGCGCCAGCAGCCGGCTGAGGGGGACTGAAGCTTTCTTT	CASSRLRGTEAFF
TRBV7-9	NA	TRBJ2-4	TRBD2	TGTGCCAGCAGCCCGGGACTAGCGGGGGGCATAGCCAAAAACATTCAGTACTTC	CASSPGLAGGIAKNIQYF
TRBV7-8	NA	TRBJ2-1	TRBD1	TGTGCCAGCAGCCTTACAGGGGATAGGGAATATGAGCAGTTCTTC	CASSLTGDREYEQFF
TRBV6-5	once	TRBJ2-5	NA	TGTGCCTGTGGAAACTTCGAAGAGACCCAGTACTTC	CACGNFEETQYF
TRBV12-5	NA	TRBJ2-5	TRBD1	TGTGCTAGTGGTTCCCCACAGGGGGAAGAGGAGACCCAGTACTTC	CASGSPQGEEETQYF
TRBV6-5	NA	TRBJ2-1	TRBD1	TGTGCCAGCAGCAGCACCGGGACAGGGAGGAATGAGCAGTTCTTC	CASSSTGTGRNEQFF
TRBV28	NA	TRBJ2-7	TRBD1	TGTGCCAGCAGGACCTCGACGAGGGACAGGGTTTACGAGCAGTACTTC	CASRTSTRDRVYEQYF
TRBV27	NA	TRBJ2-1	TRBD1	TGTGCCAGCAGTACGCCGGGACAGGGGGGGAATGAGCAGTTCTTC	CASSTPGQGGNEQFF
TRBV6-1	NA	TRBJ2-5	NA	TGTGCCAGCAGTGTCGTTAGAAAAGAGACCCAGTACTTC	CASSVVRKETQYF
TRBV19	NA	TRBJ1-6	NA	TGTGCCAGTAGTATTGGCACGGCAGTTAATTCACCCCTCCACTTT	CASSIGTAVNSPLHF
TRBV7-6	once	TRBJ2-2	TRBD1	TGTGCCAGTGCAAACTCGACAGGGACCGCCGGGGAGCTGTTTTTT	CASANSTGTAGELFF
TRBV25-1	NA	TRBJ1-1	NA	TGTGCCAGCAGTGGAACCCCCGGGGAGAGAACTGAAGCTTTCTTT	CASSGTPGERTEAFF